This T cell receptor (beta chain) was sequenced during a study of beta chain features in type 1 diabetes. General study points: Patients with Type 1 diabetes showed moderately but significantly shorter TCRB CDR3s in all four CD4+ subsets.

Germline lookup yields CDR1 MNHNS and CDR2 SASEGT. The CDR3 totals 13 residues. Trimming removed 7 bases at V and 3 bases at J, with 12 bases between. Notes on this clone: Antigen specificity is unknown.

Since all of the isolated RNA was reverse transcribed, expressed TCRB transcripts were what got sequenced. The repertoire was sequenced with immunoSEQ multiplex PCR; TCRdb's copy has only in-frame clones and lacks some. The profile shows about 340,000 clones, approximately 8.2% of them singletons. Sequenced sample: central memory CD4+ T cells from blood. The V and J genes are TRBV6-1 and TRBJ2-5, with no clear D. This receptor was obtained from a woman aged 18-29 years in good health. This CDR3 is CASNPRGKETQYF. CDR3 coding DNA: TGTGCCAGCAACCCCCGAGGAAAAGAGACCCAGTACTTC.